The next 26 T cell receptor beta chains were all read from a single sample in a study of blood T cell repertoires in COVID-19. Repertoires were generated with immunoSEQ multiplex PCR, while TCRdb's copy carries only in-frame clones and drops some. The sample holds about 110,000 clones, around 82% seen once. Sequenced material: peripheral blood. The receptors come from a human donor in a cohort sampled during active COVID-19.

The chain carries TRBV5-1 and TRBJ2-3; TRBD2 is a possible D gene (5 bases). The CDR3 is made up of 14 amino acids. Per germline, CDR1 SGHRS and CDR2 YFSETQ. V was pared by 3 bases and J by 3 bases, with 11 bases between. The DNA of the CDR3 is TGCGCCAGCAGCTGGACGGGCGGGACAGATACGCAGTATTTT. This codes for CASSWTGGTDTQYF.

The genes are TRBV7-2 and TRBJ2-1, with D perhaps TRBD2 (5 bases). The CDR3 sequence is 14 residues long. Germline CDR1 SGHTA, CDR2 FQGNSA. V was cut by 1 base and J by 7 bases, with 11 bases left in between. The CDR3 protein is CASSLGEYKNEQFF. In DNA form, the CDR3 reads TGTGCCAGCAGCTTAGGGGAGTATAAGAATGAGCAGTTCTTC.

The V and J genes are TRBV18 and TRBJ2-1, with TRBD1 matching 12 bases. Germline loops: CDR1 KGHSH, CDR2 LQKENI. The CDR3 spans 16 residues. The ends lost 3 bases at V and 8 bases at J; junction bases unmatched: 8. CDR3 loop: CASSPTSGTGGDEQFF. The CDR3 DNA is TGTGCCAGCTCACCGACTTCCGGGACAGGGGGCGATGAGCAGTTCTTC. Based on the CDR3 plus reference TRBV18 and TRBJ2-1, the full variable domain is NAGVMQNPRHLVRRRGQEARLRCSPMKGHSHVYWYRQLPEEGLKFMVYLQKENIIDESGMPKERFSAEFPKEGPSILRIQQVVRGDSAAYFCASSPTSGTGGDEQFFGPGTRLTVL.

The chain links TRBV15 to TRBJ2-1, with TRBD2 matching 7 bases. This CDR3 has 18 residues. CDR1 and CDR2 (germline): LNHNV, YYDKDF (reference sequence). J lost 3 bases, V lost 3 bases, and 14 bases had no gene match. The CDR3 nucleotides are TGTGCCACCAGCAGCTGGGGCGTAGCTAGCGGAGTCTACAATGAGCAGTTCTTC. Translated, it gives CATSSWGVASGVYNEQFF.

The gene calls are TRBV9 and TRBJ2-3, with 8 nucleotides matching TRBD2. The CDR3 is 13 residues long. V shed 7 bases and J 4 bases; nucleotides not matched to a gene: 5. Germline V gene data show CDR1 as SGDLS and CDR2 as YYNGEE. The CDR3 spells CASRREEADTQYF. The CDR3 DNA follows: TGTGCCAGCCGGCGGGAGGAGGCAGATACGCAGTATTTT.

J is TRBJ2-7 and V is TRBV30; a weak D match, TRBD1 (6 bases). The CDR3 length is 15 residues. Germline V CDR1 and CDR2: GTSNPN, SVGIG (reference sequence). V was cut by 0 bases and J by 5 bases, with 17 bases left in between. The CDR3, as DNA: TGTGCCTGGAGTGTACCCAATCGCAGGGGCGACGAGCAGTACTTC. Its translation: CAWSVPNRRGDEQYF.

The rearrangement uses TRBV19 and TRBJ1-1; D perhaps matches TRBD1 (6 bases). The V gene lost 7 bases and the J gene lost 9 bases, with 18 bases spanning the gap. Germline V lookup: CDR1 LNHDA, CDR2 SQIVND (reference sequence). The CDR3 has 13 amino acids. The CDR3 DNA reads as TGTGCCAGTACCGGGACATTAGCAACGAAAGCTTTCTTT. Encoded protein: CASTGTLATKAFF.

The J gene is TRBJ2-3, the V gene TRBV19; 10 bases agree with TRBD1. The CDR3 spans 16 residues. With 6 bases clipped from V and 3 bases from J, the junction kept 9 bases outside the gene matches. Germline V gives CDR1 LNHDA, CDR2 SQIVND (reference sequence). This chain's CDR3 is CASSPFGTGVTDTQYF. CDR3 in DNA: TGTGCCAGTAGCCCATTCGGGACAGGGGTAACAGATACGCAGTATTTT.

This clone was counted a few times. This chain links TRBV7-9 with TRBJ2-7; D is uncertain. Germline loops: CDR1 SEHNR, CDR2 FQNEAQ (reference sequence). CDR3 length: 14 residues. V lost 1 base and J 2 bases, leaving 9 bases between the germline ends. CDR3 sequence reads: CASSLDPTAYEQYF. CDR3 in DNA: TGTGCCAGCAGCTTAGATCCCACAGCCTACGAGCAGTACTTC.

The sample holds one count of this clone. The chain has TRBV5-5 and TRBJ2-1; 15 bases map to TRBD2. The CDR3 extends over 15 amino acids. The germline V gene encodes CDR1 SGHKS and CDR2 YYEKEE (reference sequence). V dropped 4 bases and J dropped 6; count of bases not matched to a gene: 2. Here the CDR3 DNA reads TGTGCCAGCAGCGGACTAGCGGGAGGGACCAATGAGCAGTTCTTC. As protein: CASSGLAGGTNEQFF.

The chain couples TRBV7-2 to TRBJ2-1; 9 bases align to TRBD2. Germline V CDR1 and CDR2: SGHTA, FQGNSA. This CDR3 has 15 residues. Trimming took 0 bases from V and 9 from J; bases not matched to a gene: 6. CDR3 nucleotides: TGTGCCAGCAGCTTAGCGGTTAGCGGGAGTGGTGAGCAGTTCTTC. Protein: CASSLAVSGSGEQFF.

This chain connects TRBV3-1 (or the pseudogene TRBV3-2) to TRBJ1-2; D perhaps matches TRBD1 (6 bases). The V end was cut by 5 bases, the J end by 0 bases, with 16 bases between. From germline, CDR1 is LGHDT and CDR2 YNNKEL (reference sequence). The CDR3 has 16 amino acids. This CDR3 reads CASSSHGAGANYGYTF. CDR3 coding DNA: TGTGCCAGCAGCTCTCACGGGGCAGGGGCTAACTATGGCTACACCTTC.

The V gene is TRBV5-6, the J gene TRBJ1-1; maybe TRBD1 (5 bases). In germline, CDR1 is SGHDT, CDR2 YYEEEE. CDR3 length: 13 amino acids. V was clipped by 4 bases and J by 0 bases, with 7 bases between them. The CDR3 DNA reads TGTGCCAGCAGCCTAGGGGTGAACACTGAAGCTTTCTTT. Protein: CASSLGVNTEAFF.

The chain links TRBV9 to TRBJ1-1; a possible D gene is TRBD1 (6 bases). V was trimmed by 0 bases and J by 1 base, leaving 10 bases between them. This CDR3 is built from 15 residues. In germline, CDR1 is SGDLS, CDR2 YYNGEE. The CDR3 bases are TGTGCCAGCAGCGTAGGCACGACAGGGAACACTGAAGCTTTCTTT. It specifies CASSVGTTGNTEAFF. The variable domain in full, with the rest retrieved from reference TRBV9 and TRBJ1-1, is DSGVTQTPKHLITATGQRVTLRCSPRSGDLSVYWYQQSLDQGLQFLIQYYNGEERAKGNILERFSAQQFPDLHSELNLSSLELGDSALYFCASSVGTTGNTEAFFGQGTRLTVV.

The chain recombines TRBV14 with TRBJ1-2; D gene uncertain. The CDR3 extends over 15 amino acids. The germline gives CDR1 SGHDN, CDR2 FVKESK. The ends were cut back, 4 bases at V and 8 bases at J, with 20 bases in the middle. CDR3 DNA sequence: TGTGCCAGCAGCCCTCCGGTAGTCTCCTACGGGGGCTACACCTTC. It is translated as CASSPPVVSYGGYTF.

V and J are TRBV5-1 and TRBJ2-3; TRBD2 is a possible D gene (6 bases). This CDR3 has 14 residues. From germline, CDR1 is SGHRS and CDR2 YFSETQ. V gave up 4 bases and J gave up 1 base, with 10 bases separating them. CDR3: CASSPAGRTDTQYF. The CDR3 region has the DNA TGCGCCAGCAGCCCCGCGGGACGCACAGATACGCAGTATTTT.

CDR3 bases: TGTGCCAGTAGTAACCTGGACAGGGTCGTCTATGGCTACACCTTC. Residues: CASSNLDRVVYGYTF. The V gene is TRBV19, the J gene TRBJ1-2, with 8 bases fitting TRBD1. The CDR3 runs 15 residues. CDR1 and CDR2 from the germline V gene are LNHDA and SQIVND (reference sequence). V shed 4 bases and J 4 bases; nucleotides not matched to a gene: 8.

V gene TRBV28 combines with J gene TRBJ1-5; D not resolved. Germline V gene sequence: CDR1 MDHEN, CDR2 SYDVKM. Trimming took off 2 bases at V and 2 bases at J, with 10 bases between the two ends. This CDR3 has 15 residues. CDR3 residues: CASSLSSGGNQPQHF. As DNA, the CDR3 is TGTGCCAGCAGTTTAAGTTCAGGTGGCAATCAGCCCCAGCATTTT.

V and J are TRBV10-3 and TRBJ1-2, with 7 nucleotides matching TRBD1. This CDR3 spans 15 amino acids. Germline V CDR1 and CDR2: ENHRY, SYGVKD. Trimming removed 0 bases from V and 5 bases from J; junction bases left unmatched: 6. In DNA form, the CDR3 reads TGTGCCATCAGTGAGTCTGGGGACAGTAAATATGGCTACACCTTC. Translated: CAISESGDSKYGYTF.

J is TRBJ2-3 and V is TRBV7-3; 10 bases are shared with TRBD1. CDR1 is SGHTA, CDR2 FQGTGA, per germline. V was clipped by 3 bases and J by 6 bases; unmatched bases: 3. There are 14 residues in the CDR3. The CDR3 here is CASSFGTGEDTQYF. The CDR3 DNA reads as TGTGCCAGCAGCTTTGGGACAGGGGAGGATACGCAGTATTTT.

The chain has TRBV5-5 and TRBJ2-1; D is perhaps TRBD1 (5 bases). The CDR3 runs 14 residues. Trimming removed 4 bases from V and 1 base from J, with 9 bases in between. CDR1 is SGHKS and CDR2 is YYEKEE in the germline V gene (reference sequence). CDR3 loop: CASSRKGSYNEQFF. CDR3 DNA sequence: TGTGCCAGCAGCCGGAAGGGGTCCTACAATGAGCAGTTCTTC.

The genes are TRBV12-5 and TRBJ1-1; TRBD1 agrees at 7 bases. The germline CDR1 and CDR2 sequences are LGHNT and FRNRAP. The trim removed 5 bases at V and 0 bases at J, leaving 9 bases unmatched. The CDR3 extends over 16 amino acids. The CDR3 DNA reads TGTGCTAGTGGTCAAAGACAGGGCTCCCTGAACACTGAAGCTTTCTTT. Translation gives CASGQRQGSLNTEAFF.

CDR3 coding DNA: TGTGCCAGCAGCCATACTACCGGGAGCACAGATACGCAGTATTTT. Translation gives CASSHTTGSTDTQYF. The genes are TRBV5-6 and TRBJ2-3, with D unclear. This CDR3 is 15 amino acids long. Germline V gene sequence: CDR1 SGHDT, CDR2 YYEEEE. V was cut by 4 bases and J by 0 bases, with 12 bases left in between.

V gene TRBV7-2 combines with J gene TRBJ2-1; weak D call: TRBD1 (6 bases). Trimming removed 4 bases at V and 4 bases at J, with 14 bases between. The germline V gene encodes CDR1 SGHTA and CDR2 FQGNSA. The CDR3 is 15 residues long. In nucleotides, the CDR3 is TGTGCCAGCAGCTACGCCGGGACACAGTACAATGAGCAGTTCTTC. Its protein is CASSYAGTQYNEQFF. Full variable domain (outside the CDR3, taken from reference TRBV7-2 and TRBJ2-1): GAGVSQSPSNKVTEKGKDVELRCDPISGHTALYWYRQSLGQGLEFLIYFQGNSAPDKSGLPSDRFSAERTGGSVSTLTIQRTQQEDSAVYLCASSYAGTQYNEQFFGPGTRLTVL.

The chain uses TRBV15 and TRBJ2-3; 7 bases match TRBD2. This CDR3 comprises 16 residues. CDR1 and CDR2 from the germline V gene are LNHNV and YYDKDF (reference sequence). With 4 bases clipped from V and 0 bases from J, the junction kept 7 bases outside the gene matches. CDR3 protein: CATSIKLAFSTDTQYF. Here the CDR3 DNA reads TGTGCCACCAGCATAAAACTAGCGTTTAGCACAGATACGCAGTATTTT.

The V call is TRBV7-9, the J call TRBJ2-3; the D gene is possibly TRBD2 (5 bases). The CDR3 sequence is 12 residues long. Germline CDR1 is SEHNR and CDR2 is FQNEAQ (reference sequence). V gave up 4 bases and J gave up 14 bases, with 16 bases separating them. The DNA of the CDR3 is TGTGCCAGCAGCTCCTCACTAGGAGGCATGTATTTT. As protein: CASSSSLGGMYF.